These T cell receptor beta chains were read from a single sample in a study of T cell changes during pregnancy in multiple sclerosis. Profiling relied on immunoSEQ multiplex PCR, and the TCRdb table lists in-frame clones only, not all of them. Of approximately 130,000 clones listed, about 95% are singletons. The specimen comprised peripheral blood, sampled after pregnancy. The receptor source for this set is a female donor with multiple sclerosis, enrolled in a pregnancy study. The CDR3 runs from the conserved cysteine through the conserved F or W. The D gene is left open where the match is weak. For some rows the clone size is stated as once, few or many, or as a class when expanded; others skip it.

d_call,v_call,clone_size,j_call,cdr3_nt,cdr3_aa
NA,TRBV19,NA,TRBJ2-7,TGTGCCAGTAGTATAGTCGGAGCCTACGAGCAGTACTTC,CASSIVGAYEQYF
TRBD1,TRBV6-1,NA,TRBJ1-4,TGTGCCAGCAGTCTGAGACAGGGAATAGGGGAAAAACTGTTTTTT,CASSLRQGIGEKLFF
TRBD2,TRBV5-4,NA,TRBJ2-1,TGTGCCAGCAGCGCGGGGGCGGGAGGGCCCCCCAATGAGCAGTTCTTC,CASSAGAGGPPNEQFF
TRBD1,TRBV11-1,once,TRBJ2-7,TGTGCCAGCAGCTTAGGGACAGGGGCCTACGAGCAGTACTTC,CASSLGTGAYEQYF
NA,TRBV12-5,NA,TRBJ2-1,TGTGCTAGTGGTTCTAGTCATGAGCAGTTCTTC,CASGSSHEQFF
TRBD1,TRBV7-8,once,TRBJ2-2,TGTGCCAGCAGCTCCCGGGACAGGGTAGTCGGGGAGCTGTTTTTT,CASSSRDRVVGELFF
NA,TRBV5-1,NA,TRBJ1-1,TGCGCCAGCAGCTTGGCCTGGGGGCGGGGGGCCGGCACTGAAGCTTTCTTT,CASSLAWGRGAGTEAFF
NA,TRBV5-1,NA,TRBJ2-3,TGCGCCAGCAGCCGGACAGATACGCAGTATTTT,CASSRTDTQYF
NA,TRBV9,NA,TRBJ2-3,TGTGCCAGCAGCGTAGCTGATACGCAGTATTTT,CASSVADTQYF
TRBD2,TRBV28,NA,TRBJ2-1,TGTGCCAGCAGCCAGATCAGCGGGAGATGGTTCTTC,CASSQISGRWFF
NA,TRBV12-2,NA,TRBJ1-2,TGTGCAAGTCGCCCCGAGACAGCAGACAAAAACTATGGCTACACCTTC,CASRPETADKNYGYTF
NA,TRBV28,NA,TRBJ2-3,TGTGCCAGCAGCGCCACGGGGGTCACAGATACGCAGTATTTT,CASSATGVTDTQYF
NA,TRBV6-1,NA,TRBJ1-3,TGTGCCAGCAGTGAAGCGGCCTTCTCTGGAAACACCATATATTTT,CASSEAAFSGNTIYF
NA,TRBV6-6,NA,TRBJ1-2,TGTGCCAGCAGTCCTCAAGATACGACAGTCTATGGCTACACCTTC,CASSPQDTTVYGYTF
NA,TRBV6-5,NA,TRBJ2-7,TGTGCCAGCAGATTACAGGGAAAAGGGACCTACGAGCAGTACTTC,CASRLQGKGTYEQYF
NA,TRBV25-1,NA,TRBJ1-1,TGTGCCAGCAGCCGGGGGGAATTCACTGAAGCTTTCTTT,CASSRGEFTEAFF
TRBD2,TRBV11-2,NA,TRBJ2-1,TGTGCCAGCAGTCCGGGACTAGCGGGATACAATGAGCAGTTCTTC,CASSPGLAGYNEQFF
NA,TRBV10-3,NA,TRBJ1-4,TGTGCCACCGCCGGTACGGGGACTAATGAAAAACTGTTTTTT,CATAGTGTNEKLFF
TRBD2,TRBV4-1,NA,TRBJ2-7,TGCGCCAGCAGCTATTCGTCAGCGGGAGTTTCCTACGAGCAGTACTTC,CASSYSSAGVSYEQYF
NA,TRBV19,NA,TRBJ2-3,TGTGCCAGTAGTCCTGGGGCCGCTACAGATACGCAGTATTTT,CASSPGAATDTQYF
NA,TRBV4-2,NA,TRBJ1-1,TGTGCCAGCAGCCAATCGAACTTGAACACTGAAGCTTTCTTT,CASSQSNLNTEAFF
TRBD1,TRBV10-3,once,TRBJ1-4,TGTGCCATACGACAGGGGCCCACTAATGAAAAACTGTTTTTT,CAIRQGPTNEKLFF
TRBD1,TRBV5-1,NA,TRBJ2-3,TGCGCCAGCAGCCTGACAGGGCACACAGATACGCAGTATTTT,CASSLTGHTDTQYF
NA,TRBV5-8,NA,TRBJ1-5,TGTGCCAGCAGCTTGGAAGGGGCGAGCAATCAGCCCCAGCATTTT,CASSLEGASNQPQHF
NA,TRBV6-1,NA,TRBJ1-3,TGTGCCAGCAGTCCGGACTGGGGGGTCAACACCATATATTTT,CASSPDWGVNTIYF
NA,TRBV18,NA,TRBJ2-2,TGTGCCAGCTCACCCCCCAACCAGGGGTCCACCGGGGAGCTGTTTTTT,CASSPPNQGSTGELFF
TRBD2,TRBV6-5,NA,TRBJ2-7,TGTGCCAGCACTCCGGGGGGGGCTTCCTACGAGCAGTACTTC,CASTPGGASYEQYF